Detailed here is one T cell receptor (beta chain). There are a few counts of this clonotype. It has no known antigen specificity. Nothing much larger sits one base from this clone, and base qualities are not available. V loses 1 base, J loses 8 bases, and the germline ends lie 14 bases apart. Taken from cysteine to phenylalanine, the CDR3 has 14 residues. This entry keeps only the CDR3 DNA: 42 bases, framed from base 1. The germline V gene (reference sequence) supplies CDR1 LGHDT and CDR2 YNNKEL. The treatment or condition label corresponds to: live attenuated yellow fever vaccine strain. At every blood-draw timepoint, two biological replicates of bulk PBMCs were collected. A standard Ficoll-Paque protocol was used to isolate PBMCs from peripheral blood. TriZol was used to extract RNA from bulk PBMCs, CD4 and CD8 fractions, and dextramer-positive and dextramer-negative fractions. The data stem from a study of T cells after yellow fever vaccination (dated by TCRdb to about 2019). Background on the whole study: The SMART-Seq v4 Ultra Low Input RNA kit was used to prepare libraries from fractions with low cell numbers. To follow T-cell clones before and after primary and booster YFV17D yellow fever vaccination, bulk TCR alpha and beta repertoires were sequenced over time. The cohort comprised two healthy male donors, one aged 18 to 30 and one aged 30 to 40 years. Blood was drawn at multiple timepoints before and after primary and secondary immunization, with bulk PBMC replicates and cell subsets isolated.

The sequencer listed for this sample is Illumina NovaSeq 6000. Synthesis of TCR cDNA relied on 5'RACE template switching, a step that introduced a universal primer site along with unique molecular identifiers. Priming of cDNA synthesis was performed from both the TCR alpha and TCR beta constant segments. Library amplification used two PCR steps, and the second PCR step added sample barcodes and sequencing adapters. Sequencing of libraries was performed on Illumina HiSeq 2500 (2x100 bp) or NovaSeq (2x150 bp). Processing in the source paper ran as follows. MIGEC handled demultiplexing of reads and collapsing into UMI consensus sequences, while MiXCR performed V(D)J alignment. Using edgeR on replicate PBMC samples, clonotypes were called vaccine-responding if FDR was below 0.01 and the log2 fold change was above 5 up to day 15. Bulk clonotypes were assigned CD4 or CD8 identity according to which sequenced CD4 or CD8 repertoire held them at higher abundance. TCRdb's own reprocessing of the public reads used fastp at Q25 and MiXCR and kept productive beta chains. Rows matching on CDR3 protein sequence are summarized as one entry with the most common DNA and genes. The V and J calls were not made by the authors but by TCRdb's processing. A total of roughly 400,000 distinct CDR3 sequences appear in this sample, around 20% of them only once. Of the sample, 15% to 20% is held by the ten largest clones.

General study outcomes and caveats: Most clones expanded after primary vaccination (approximately 95% of CD4 and 88% of CD8) were re-detected after the booster, suggesting that broad memory maintenance occurred. FACS-sorted repertoires could contain abundant contaminating clonotypes from the bulk population, so computational filtering was required. The secondary T-cell response was found to be weaker but faster than the primary response, with a peak reached on day 5 rather than on day 15. Because the study included only a couple of donors, the extent to which the findings can be generalized is limited. A small share of clonotypes occurred in both CD4 and CD8 compartments, likely arising from convergent recombination.

The material was PBMCs, obtained before the yellow fever booster vaccination. The receptor was isolated from a man between 18 and 35 years old who received the YFV17D yellow fever vaccine. The chain couples TRBV3-1 to TRBJ1-2, with TRBD1 perhaps the D gene, on 5 matching bases. The CDR3 protein sequence reads: CASSQGVRDSGYTF. Here is the DNA: TGTGCCAGCAGCCAAGGTGTTAGGGACTCCGGCTACACCTTC.